Here is one T cell receptor (beta chain) with its context. The antigen it recognizes is unknown. The sample holds no much larger clone one base away, and base qualities are not on file. This sample was taken from a study of CD8+ T cells in alopecia areata (dated 2018 in TCRdb). The study in broad terms: Treated patients were enrolled in an open-label pilot trial of oral tofacitinib, 5 to 10 mg twice daily, for moderate-to-severe alopecia areata. Human TCRbeta sequencing covered scalp tissue and sorted CD4+ and CD8+ peripheral blood T cells from patchy and totalis/universalis alopecia areata patients and healthy controls. TCRbeta CDR3 regions were amplified by immunoSEQ multiplex PCR using 35 Vbeta forward and 13 Jbeta reverse primers. High-throughput TCRbeta sequencing was used to examine T cell clonal expansion in alopecia areata in both the C3H/HeJ mouse model and human patients. Tofacitinib-treated patients had biopsies at baseline and at 4 and 24 weeks of treatment, with a later scalp biopsy in several patients. Scalp clonality was compared among normal scalp (n=4), patchy alopecia areata scalp (n=8), and alopecia totalis/universalis scalp (n=8). Patients received tofacitinib for 6 to 18 months and were then followed off drug for 6 months to check for delayed response and recurrence. RNA was extracted with the PAXgene miRNA kit for fixed scalp, the miRNeasy kit for PBMCs, and the RNeasy kit for mouse skin. The SALT score, which quantifies the percentage of affected scalp surface area, was used to measure disease severity in treated patients.

According to the study, the label for this sample's time point signals: about 25 weeks on oral tofacitinib. This specimen's treatment or condition label, per the study, means: oral pan-JAK inhibitor, 5-10 mg twice daily. From alopecia areata patients, peripheral blood was collected along with lesional scalp punch biopsies. PBMCs were separated by density centrifugation and stained for CD3, CD4 and CD8, after which CD4+ and CD8+ T cells were sorted on a FACSAria. The receptor library was made with the immunoSEQ multiplex PCR assay. RNA was extracted from all samples and reverse transcribed into cDNA as template for TCR sequencing. First-strand cDNA was synthesized using SuperScript III with a 2:1 mix of oligo-dT and random hexamers. Amplification bias was assessed with a synthetic immune receptor repertoire, and residual bias was removed computationally. On the authors' methods: After raw reads were preprocessed to remove errors, the CDR3 was defined following IMGT conventions as running from the conserved cysteine to phenylalanine. Clonality was calculated as 1 minus Shannon entropy normalized by log2 of the number of productive unique TCRs. Whether scalp clones were CD4 or CD8 was inferred by matching scalp TCRbeta sequences against CD4 and CD8 repertoires sorted from blood. TCRdb limited this immuneACCESS table to in-frame rearrangements with V and J called. A share of clones is missing; checked studies link under half to unresolved V genes, and the rest is unexplained. V and J calls and clone size are as listed in that table; D and trimming were resolved from the DNA. The sample yields roughly 200,000 clones; about 55% were counted once. The ten top clones hold 10% to 12% of the sample.

Here is what the overall study found, with its caveats: Many expanded lesional clones persisted in scalp and blood during tofacitinib treatment, which may partly explain relapse after stopping treatment. Shared TCR sequences between patients were less evident than in mice, which may be partly attributable to HLA diversity in the patient population. Because the treated cohort was small and had just a single nonresponder, larger studies are needed to establish links between baseline CD8+ expansion and response. Scalp clonality and the number of expanded CD8+ clones among the top 100 scalp clones were significantly decreased by tofacitinib. Unlike mouse skin, which is dominated by gammadelta T cells, normal human skin has resident alphabeta T cells that are also sequenced, and this complicates analysis of the scalp TCR repertoire. Lesional scalp, especially in alopecia totalis/universalis, showed higher clonality and more expanded CD8+ clones than normal scalp, suggesting antigenic drive.

As encoded in the germline V gene (reference sequence), CDR1 is GTSNPN while CDR2 is SVGIG. The junction shows trimming of 0 bases on V and 1 base on J, plus 6 bases between the germline ends. The CDR3 covers 13 residues, taking in both the cysteine and the phenylalanine. Left in the record is the CDR3 DNA by itself, 39 bases read in frame from the first base. The receptor's source is a human donor with alopecia areata. The rearranged chain carries TRBV30 and TRBJ2-5, with the D gene too uncertain to name. Sample: CD8+ T cells sorted from blood, taken at week 24, from a patient treated with tofacitinib. The encoded CDR3 is CAWSVYSQETQYF. The sequenced DNA: TGTGCCTGGAGTGTTTACAGCCAAGAGACCCAGTACTTC.